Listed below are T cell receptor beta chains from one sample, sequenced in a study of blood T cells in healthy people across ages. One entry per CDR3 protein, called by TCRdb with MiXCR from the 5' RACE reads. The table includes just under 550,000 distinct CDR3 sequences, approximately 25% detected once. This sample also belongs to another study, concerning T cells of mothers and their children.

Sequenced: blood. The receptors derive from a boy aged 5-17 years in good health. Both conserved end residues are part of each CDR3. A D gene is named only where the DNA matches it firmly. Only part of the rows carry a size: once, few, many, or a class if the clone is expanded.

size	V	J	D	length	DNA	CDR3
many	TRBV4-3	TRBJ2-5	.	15	TGCGCCAGCAGCCAAGATGGGGGTTACCAAGAGACCCAGTACTTC	CASSQDGGYQETQYF
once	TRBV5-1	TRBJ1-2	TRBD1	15	TGCGCCAGCAGCGATTCCCGACAGGGCAACTATGGCTACACCTTC	CASSDSRQGNYGYTF
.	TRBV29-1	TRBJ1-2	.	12	TGCAGCGTTGAAATCCAGGGAAATGGCTACACCTTC	CSVEIQGNGYTF
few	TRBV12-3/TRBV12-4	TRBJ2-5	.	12	TGTGCCAGCAGCTCAGGCCCGGTCGACCAGTACTTC	CASSSGPVDQYF
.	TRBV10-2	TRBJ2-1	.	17	TGCGCCAGCAGTGAGTCGCTGGGACTCCGAGCCTACAATGAGCAGTTCTTC	CASSESLGLRAYNEQFF
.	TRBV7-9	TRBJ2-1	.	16	TGTGCCAGCAGCCCGAAGACTACCTTCTCCTACAATGAGCAGTTCTTC	CASSPKTTFSYNEQFF
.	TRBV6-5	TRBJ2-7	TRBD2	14	TGTGCCAGCAGCGTCGGGACTAGCGGGTACGAGCAGTACTTC	CASSVGTSGYEQYF
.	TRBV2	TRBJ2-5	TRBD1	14	TGTGCCAGCAGTGAAACAGGGGCGGGAGAGACCCAGTACTTC	CASSETGAGETQYF
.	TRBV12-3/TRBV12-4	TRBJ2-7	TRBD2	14	TGTGCCAGCACTTTAGCGGGGGCGACCTACGAGCAGTACTTC	CASTLAGATYEQYF
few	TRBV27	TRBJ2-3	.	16	TGTGCCAGCAGTACGCGCGGGGGCGCGGGGACAGATACGCAGTATTTT	CASSTRGGAGTDTQYF
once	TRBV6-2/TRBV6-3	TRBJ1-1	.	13	TGTGCCAGCAGGGGGAGAATGAACACTGAAGCTTTCTTT	CASRGRMNTEAFF
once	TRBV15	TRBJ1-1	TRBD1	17	TGTGCCACCAGCAGAGATCAGTGGGACAGGCCGAACACTGAAGCTTTCTTT	CATSRDQWDRPNTEAFF
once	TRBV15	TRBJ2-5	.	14	TGTGCCACCAACAGAGATGCTGGGTTGGAGACCCAGTACTTC	CATNRDAGLETQYF
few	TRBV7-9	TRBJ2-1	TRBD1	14	TGTGCCAGCAGCCCCGACAGGGGAATCGATGAGCAGTTCTTC	CASSPDRGIDEQFF
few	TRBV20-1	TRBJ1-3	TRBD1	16	TGCAGTGCTAGAGTTGTTAGGGACAGCTCTGGAAACACCATATATTTT	CSARVVRDSSGNTIYF
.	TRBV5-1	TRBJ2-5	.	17	TGCGCCAGCAGCTTGGGCCAGACTACCGGAGTCCAAGAGACCCAGTACTTC	CASSLGQTTGVQETQYF
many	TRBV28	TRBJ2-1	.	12	TGTGCCAGCAGTTTAAGGTACAATGAGCAGTTCTTC	CASSLRYNEQFF
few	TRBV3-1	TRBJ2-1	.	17	TGTGCCAGCAGCCCGGCGGGGAGGGGGAACTACAGACCTGAGCAGTTCTTC	CASSPAGRGNYRPEQFF
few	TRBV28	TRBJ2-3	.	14	TGTGCCAGCAGTTGGCGCAGCGGTACAGATACGCAGTATTTT	CASSWRSGTDTQYF
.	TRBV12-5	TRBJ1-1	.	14	TGTGCTAGTGGTTTGGGGAGTTGGGGGACTGAAGCTTTCTTT	CASGLGSWGTEAFF
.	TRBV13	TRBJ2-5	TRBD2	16	TGTGCCAGCAGCTTAGAAGGTTGGGAGGGCCACGAGACCCAGTACTTC	CASSLEGWEGHETQYF
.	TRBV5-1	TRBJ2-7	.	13	TGCGCCAGCAGCTTCACCGAGACCTACGAGCAGTACTTC	CASSFTETYEQYF
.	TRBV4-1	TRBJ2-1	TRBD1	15	TGCGCCAGCAGATCCGGGACAGCCTCCTACAATGAGCAGTTCTTC	CASRSGTASYNEQFF
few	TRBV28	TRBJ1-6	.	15	TGTGCCAGCAGTGACCTCGACATAGCTAATTCACCCCTCCACTTT	CASSDLDIANSPLHF
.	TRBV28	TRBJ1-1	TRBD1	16	TGTGCCAGTCAATTTCGCAGGGGGCCAATGAACACTGAAGCTTTCTTT	CASQFRRGPMNTEAFF
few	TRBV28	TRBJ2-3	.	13	TGTGCCAGCAGTTTGGGGACAAGAGATACGCAGTATTTT	CASSLGTRDTQYF
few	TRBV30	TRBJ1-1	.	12	TGTGCCTGGAGCATTGTAAACACTGAAGCTTTCTTT	CAWSIVNTEAFF
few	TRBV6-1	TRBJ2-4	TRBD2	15	TGTGCCAGCAGTGAAGTGGCGGGAGGTTTGGGCATTCAGTACTTC	CASSEVAGGLGIQYF
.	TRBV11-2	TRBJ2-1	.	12	TGTGCCAGCAGTCGACCGGACAATGAGCAGTTCTTC	CASSRPDNEQFF